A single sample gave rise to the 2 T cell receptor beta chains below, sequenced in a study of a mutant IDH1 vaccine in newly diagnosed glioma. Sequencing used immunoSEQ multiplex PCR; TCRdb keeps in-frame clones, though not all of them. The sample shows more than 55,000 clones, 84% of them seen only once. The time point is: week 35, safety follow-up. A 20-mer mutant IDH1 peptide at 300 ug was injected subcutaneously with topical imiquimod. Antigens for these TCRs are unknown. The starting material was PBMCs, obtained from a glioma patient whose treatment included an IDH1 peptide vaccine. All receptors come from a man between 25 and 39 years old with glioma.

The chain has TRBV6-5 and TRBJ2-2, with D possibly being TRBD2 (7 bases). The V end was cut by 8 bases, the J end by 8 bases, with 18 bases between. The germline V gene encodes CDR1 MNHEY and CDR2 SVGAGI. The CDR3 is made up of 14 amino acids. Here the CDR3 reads CASGEGVRAGELFF. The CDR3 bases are TGTGCCAGCGGGGAGGGGGTAAGGGCTGGGGAGCTGTTTTTT.

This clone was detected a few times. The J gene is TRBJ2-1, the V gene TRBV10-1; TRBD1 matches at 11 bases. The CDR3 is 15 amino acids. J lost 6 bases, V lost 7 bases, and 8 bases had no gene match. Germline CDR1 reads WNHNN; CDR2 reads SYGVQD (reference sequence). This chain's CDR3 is CASNSPGQGVNEQFF. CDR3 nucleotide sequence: TGCGCCAGCAATTCCCCGGGACAGGGGGTCAATGAGCAGTTCTTC.